A selection of T cell receptor beta chains follows, all from one sample in a study of blood T cell repertoires in COVID-19. Sequenced by immunoSEQ multiplex PCR; TCRdb stores in-frame clones only, minus some. The data hold roughly 400,000 clones, with roughly 90% observed a single time. Sample: PBMCs or T cells enriched from blood (not recorded which). The receptors stem from a woman in her late teens or twenties who had been exposed to COVID-19. Each CDR3 is given with its conserved first and last residue. Fields, in order: J gene, V gene, D gene, clone size, CDR3 DNA, CDR3 protein. A D gene is named only where the DNA matches it firmly. The size field is filled for only some rows; it gives once, few, many or a size class.

J gene: TRBJ1-2
V gene: TRBV18
D gene: .
clone size: .
CDR3 DNA: TGTGCCAGCTCACTTCAACGGGGTCTCGATGGCTACACCTTC
CDR3 protein: CASSLQRGLDGYTF

J gene: TRBJ2-3
V gene: TRBV3-1/TRBV3-2
D gene: TRBD2
clone size: few
CDR3 DNA: TGTGCCAGCAGCAAACTAGCGGGAGGGTCAGATACGCAGTATTTT
CDR3 protein: CASSKLAGGSDTQYF

J gene: TRBJ1-1
V gene: TRBV9
D gene: .
clone size: .
CDR3 DNA: TGTGCCAGCAGCTCCTTGGCGTGGGAGGGAACTTTCTTT
CDR3 protein: CASSSLAWEGTFF

J gene: TRBJ1-4
V gene: TRBV28
D gene: .
clone size: .
CDR3 DNA: TGTGCCAGCAGTCCAGGACTTAATGATAATGAAAAACTGTTTTTT
CDR3 protein: CASSPGLNDNEKLFF

J gene: TRBJ2-7
V gene: TRBV4-1
D gene: .
clone size: .
CDR3 DNA: TGCGCCAGCAGCCAAGATAGGGATTCAGGGTACGAGCAGTACTTC
CDR3 protein: CASSQDRDSGYEQYF

J gene: TRBJ1-2
V gene: TRBV3-1/TRBV3-2
D gene: TRBD1
clone size: .
CDR3 DNA: TGTGCCAGCAGCCAGGCCCGGGACAGGGGGCCGCCGAACTATGGCTACACCTTC
CDR3 protein: CASSQARDRGPPNYGYTF

J gene: TRBJ1-6
V gene: TRBV7-8
D gene: TRBD1
clone size: .
CDR3 DNA: TGTGCCAGCACCGCGGACAGGGCCGTGAATTCACCCCTCCACTTT
CDR3 protein: CASTADRAVNSPLHF

J gene: TRBJ1-5
V gene: TRBV28
D gene: .
clone size: .
CDR3 DNA: TGTGCCGGAAGATCCATGGGCGGGGGCCAGCCCCAGCATTTT
CDR3 protein: CAGRSMGGGQPQHF

J gene: TRBJ2-7
V gene: TRBV5-1
D gene: TRBD1
clone size: .
CDR3 DNA: TGCGCCAGCACTCCCCATCGGGGACAGGGGTTCGAGCAGTACTTC
CDR3 protein: CASTPHRGQGFEQYF

J gene: TRBJ1-6
V gene: TRBV5-5
D gene: .
clone size: .
CDR3 DNA: TGTGCCAGCAGCGGGCAGGGGCAAGGTGATTCACCCCTCCACTTT
CDR3 protein: CASSGQGQGDSPLHF

J gene: TRBJ2-3
V gene: TRBV29-1
D gene: .
clone size: .
CDR3 DNA: TGCAGCGTTGACCGGGGGGCTCCCAGAGATACGCAGTATTTT
CDR3 protein: CSVDRGAPRDTQYF

J gene: TRBJ2-7
V gene: TRBV6-1
D gene: .
clone size: .
CDR3 DNA: TGTGCCAGCAGTGACAGGGGTTTCTACGAGCAGTACTTC
CDR3 protein: CASSDRGFYEQYF

J gene: TRBJ2-7
V gene: TRBV28
D gene: TRBD2
clone size: .
CDR3 DNA: TGTGCCAGCAGTTCGATAAGAGCGGGAGGGCCCTCCTACGAGCAGTACTTC
CDR3 protein: CASSSIRAGGPSYEQYF

J gene: TRBJ1-2
V gene: TRBV5-1
D gene: TRBD1
clone size: .
CDR3 DNA: TGCGCCAGCAGCTTGATCCCGGGACAGACTTTCTATGGCTACACCTTC
CDR3 protein: CASSLIPGQTFYGYTF

J gene: TRBJ2-3
V gene: TRBV3-1/TRBV3-2
D gene: TRBD2
clone size: .
CDR3 DNA: TGTGCCAGCAGCCAGACTAGCGGGGGAGCAGATACGCAGTATTTT
CDR3 protein: CASSQTSGGADTQYF

J gene: TRBJ2-4
V gene: TRBV11-2
D gene: .
clone size: .
CDR3 DNA: TGTGCCAGCAGCCGAGTCGTGGGGGGTATGAACATTCAGTACTTC
CDR3 protein: CASSRVVGGMNIQYF

J gene: TRBJ2-2
V gene: TRBV7-7
D gene: TRBD2
clone size: .
CDR3 DNA: TGTGCTAGCAGCCCTGCCGGGGGGGCCAACACCGGGGAGCTGTTTTTT
CDR3 protein: CASSPAGGANTGELFF

J gene: TRBJ1-1
V gene: TRBV5-6
D gene: .
clone size: .
CDR3 DNA: TGTGCCAGCAGCTTGGAGGCCAGGGAGAACACTGAAGCTTTCTTT
CDR3 protein: CASSLEARENTEAFF

J gene: TRBJ1-6
V gene: TRBV19
D gene: TRBD1
clone size: .
CDR3 DNA: TGTGCCAGTAGTGGGACAGCATCAAATTCACCCCTCCACTTT
CDR3 protein: CASSGTASNSPLHF

J gene: TRBJ2-7
V gene: TRBV27
D gene: .
clone size: .
CDR3 DNA: TGTGCCAGCAGTTTATACAGGGCCCCCTACGAGCAGTACTTC
CDR3 protein: CASSLYRAPYEQYF

J gene: TRBJ1-2
V gene: TRBV2
D gene: .
clone size: .
CDR3 DNA: TGTGCCAGCAGTGGCGGCAGGGGAAACTATGGCTACACCTTC
CDR3 protein: CASSGGRGNYGYTF

J gene: TRBJ1-2
V gene: TRBV12-3/TRBV12-4
D gene: .
clone size: .
CDR3 DNA: TGTGCCAGCAGTTTTCTTCGCGGTGGCTACACCTTC
CDR3 protein: CASSFLRGGYTF

J gene: TRBJ2-7
V gene: TRBV7-9
D gene: TRBD2
clone size: .
CDR3 DNA: TGTGCCAGCAGCTCGGGGGGGCGGGCCACCTACGAGCAGTACTTC
CDR3 protein: CASSSGGRATYEQYF

J gene: TRBJ2-1
V gene: TRBV6-4
D gene: TRBD2
clone size: few
CDR3 DNA: TGTGCCAGCAGTGACTCGGGAGGGGAGGGCAATGAGCAGTTCTTC
CDR3 protein: CASSDSGGEGNEQFF

J gene: TRBJ1-4
V gene: TRBV19
D gene: .
clone size: .
CDR3 DNA: TGTGCCAGTAGTTGGGGCGGAAAACTGTTTTTT
CDR3 protein: CASSWGGKLFF

J gene: TRBJ2-7
V gene: TRBV7-9
D gene: TRBD1
clone size: .
CDR3 DNA: TGTGCCAGCAGCTTTACCCGGGACAGCTCCTACGAGCAGTACTTC
CDR3 protein: CASSFTRDSSYEQYF

J gene: TRBJ2-7
V gene: TRBV18
D gene: .
clone size: .
CDR3 DNA: TGTGCCAGCTCACCAAATCAGGATCCCTACGAGCAGTACTTC
CDR3 protein: CASSPNQDPYEQYF

J gene: TRBJ1-5
V gene: TRBV5-8
D gene: .
clone size: .
CDR3 DNA: TGTGCCAGCAGCTTCCGCGCGGGGATCGATCAGCCCCAGCATTTT
CDR3 protein: CASSFRAGIDQPQHF

J gene: TRBJ1-3
V gene: TRBV2
D gene: .
clone size: once
CDR3 DNA: TGTGCCAGCAGTGAAGTCCGCGGGCCACGGAGCTCTGGAAACACCATATATTTT
CDR3 protein: CASSEVRGPRSSGNTIYF

J gene: TRBJ1-4
V gene: TRBV18
D gene: .
clone size: .
CDR3 DNA: TGTGCCAGCTCCCCATCAACACGTCAGGCCGCAACTAATGAAAAACTGTTTTTT
CDR3 protein: CASSPSTRQAATNEKLFF

J gene: TRBJ1-5
V gene: TRBV4-1
D gene: .
clone size: .
CDR3 DNA: TGCGCCAGCAGGCGAGATTCGGGGTCCAATCAGCCCCAGCATTTT
CDR3 protein: CASRRDSGSNQPQHF

J gene: TRBJ2-7
V gene: TRBV4-1
D gene: TRBD1
clone size: .
CDR3 DNA: TGCGCCAGCAGCCAAGGGACAGGGGAAGGTTACGAGCAGTACTTC
CDR3 protein: CASSQGTGEGYEQYF

J gene: TRBJ1-3
V gene: TRBV25-1
D gene: .
clone size: .
CDR3 DNA: TGTGCCAGTACCGCCCAGGTATCTGGAAACACCATATATTTT
CDR3 protein: CASTAQVSGNTIYF

J gene: TRBJ1-4
V gene: TRBV28
D gene: TRBD1
clone size: few
CDR3 DNA: TGTGCCAGCAGTTCGATGGACAGGGGAAAGGAAAGGGATGAAAAACTGTTTTTT
CDR3 protein: CASSSMDRGKERDEKLFF

J gene: TRBJ2-7
V gene: TRBV10-2
D gene: .
clone size: few
CDR3 DNA: TGCGCCAGCAGTCTGGGACACAAAAAATACGAGCAGTACTTC
CDR3 protein: CASSLGHKKYEQYF

J gene: TRBJ2-5
V gene: TRBV11-2
D gene: TRBD2
clone size: .
CDR3 DNA: TGTGCCAGCAGCCCTATGACTAGCCGGGAGACCCAGTACTTC
CDR3 protein: CASSPMTSRETQYF

J gene: TRBJ2-2
V gene: TRBV5-6
D gene: TRBD1
clone size: .
CDR3 DNA: TGTGCCAGCAGCTTGCAAGGGGGCGGCGGGGAGCTGTTTTTT
CDR3 protein: CASSLQGGGGELFF

J gene: TRBJ1-5
V gene: TRBV18
D gene: TRBD1
clone size: .
CDR3 DNA: TGTGCCAGCTCACTCCGGACAGGGGCGGGCAATCAGCCCCAGCATTTT
CDR3 protein: CASSLRTGAGNQPQHF

J gene: TRBJ2-7
V gene: TRBV7-9
D gene: TRBD2
clone size: few
CDR3 DNA: TGTGCCAGCAGCGCGGGACTAGCGGGAGGGCGCAGCCACGAGCAGTACTTC
CDR3 protein: CASSAGLAGGRSHEQYF

J gene: TRBJ1-2
V gene: TRBV6-5
D gene: .
clone size: .
CDR3 DNA: TGTGCCAGCAGCACAGGGAAGGGTGGCTACACCTTC
CDR3 protein: CASSTGKGGYTF

J gene: TRBJ2-3
V gene: TRBV2
D gene: .
clone size: .
CDR3 DNA: TGTGCCAGCAGTGAAGGCGGGGGCCATTACACAGATACGCAGTATTTT
CDR3 protein: CASSEGGGHYTDTQYF

J gene: TRBJ2-6
V gene: TRBV5-1
D gene: .
clone size: .
CDR3 DNA: TGCGCCAGCAGCTCGGGGAGCCGGGCTGGGGCCAACGTCCTGACTTTC
CDR3 protein: CASSSGSRAGANVLTF